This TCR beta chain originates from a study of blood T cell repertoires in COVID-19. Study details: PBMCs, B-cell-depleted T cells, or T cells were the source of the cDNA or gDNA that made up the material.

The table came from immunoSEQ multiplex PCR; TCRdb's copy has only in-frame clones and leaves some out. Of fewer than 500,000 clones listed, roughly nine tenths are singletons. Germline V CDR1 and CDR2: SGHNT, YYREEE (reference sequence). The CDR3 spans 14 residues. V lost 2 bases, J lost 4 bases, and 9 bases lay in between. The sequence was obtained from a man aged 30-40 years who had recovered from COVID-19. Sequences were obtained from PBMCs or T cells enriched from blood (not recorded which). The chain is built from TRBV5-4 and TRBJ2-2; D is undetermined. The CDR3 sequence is CASSFSRGTGELFF. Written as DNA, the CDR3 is TGTGCCAGCAGCTTCAGCAGAGGCACCGGGGAGCTGTTTTTT.